The rows below give T cell receptor beta chains drawn from one sample of a study of blood T cell repertoires in COVID-19. The protocol was immunoSEQ multiplex PCR, while the TCRdb copy is restricted to in-frame clones and leaves out a portion. Of about 220,000 clones in the sample, more than 75% are singletons; the top ten hold 13%. Sequencing was carried out using peripheral blood. The source is a human donor in a cohort sampled during active COVID-19. The CDR3 runs from the conserved cysteine through the conserved F or W. A D gene is named only where the DNA matches it firmly. Clone size is shown for a subset of rows, as once, few, many or a class of expanded clone.

TRBJ2-3	TRBD2	TRBV5-1	once	TGCGCCAGCAGCCCCAAGACTAGCGGGAGAGGACAAGATACGCAGTATTTT	CASSPKTSGRGQDTQYF
TRBJ1-1	TRBD1	TRBV5-6	once	TGTGCCAGCAGACTACAGGGGCGGACTGAAGCTTTCTTT	CASRLQGRTEAFF
TRBJ2-7	TRBD1	TRBV6-5	few	TGTGCCAGCAGTTTCGGACAGGACTCCTACGAGCAGTACTTC	CASSFGQDSYEQYF
TRBJ1-1	TRBD1	TRBV18	once	TGTGCCAGCTCCCCGGGTCGACAGGGTGAAGCTTTCTTT	CASSPGRQGEAFF
TRBJ1-1	TRBD1	TRBV11-2	-	TGTGCCAGCAGCTTAGTACAGGGGGCGCCGATCACTGAAGCTTTCTTT	CASSLVQGAPITEAFF
TRBJ2-3	-	TRBV2	-	TGTGCCAGCAGGTCGCAGGGGGGAACAGATACGCAGTATTTT	CASRSQGGTDTQYF
TRBJ2-1	TRBD2	TRBV6-6	-	TGTGCCAGCAGTTACTCTCGGGATAGCGGGGGCGGTGAGCAGTTCTTC	CASSYSRDSGGGEQFF
TRBJ1-2	TRBD1	TRBV11-1	-	TGTGCCAGCAGCGACAGGGGGCTCGGCTATGGCTACACCTTC	CASSDRGLGYGYTF
TRBJ1-5	-	TRBV5-5	-	TGTGCCAGCGCAGAAACCAATCAGCCCCAGCATTTT	CASAETNQPQHF
TRBJ1-2	-	TRBV29-1	once	TGCAGCGATGCTTCGGGGGGCTATGGCTACACCTTC	CSDASGGYGYTF
TRBJ1-6	TRBD1	TRBV6-1	-	TGTGCCAGCAGTGAAGTCCCGGGACAGGGAGGTTCACCCCTCCACTTT	CASSEVPGQGGSPLHF
TRBJ2-1	TRBD2	TRBV5-4	-	TGTGCCAGCAGCTTGGGTGGCGGGAGGGGCGATGAGCAGTTCTTC	CASSLGGGRGDEQFF
TRBJ1-5	-	TRBV5-6	-	TGTGCCAGCAGCCGTCGGACAGACAGACAGCCCCAGCATTTT	CASSRRTDRQPQHF
TRBJ2-2	TRBD2	TRBV6-5	-	TGTGCCAGCGGGTCGGGAGGGGTTGGGACCGGGGAGCTGTTTTTT	CASGSGGVGTGELFF
TRBJ1-1	-	TRBV4-3	-	TGCGCCAGCAGCCAAGACCCTGGACAGAACACTGAAGCTTTCTTT	CASSQDPGQNTEAFF
TRBJ1-2	-	TRBV14	-	TGTGCCAGCAGCCCAGGGTTGAGCTATGGCTACACCTTC	CASSPGLSYGYTF
TRBJ1-2	-	TRBV9	once	TGTGCCAGCAGCGTGTCAGATAACTATGGCTACACCTTC	CASSVSDNYGYTF
TRBJ1-4	-	TRBV28	-	TGTGCCAGCAGTTTAACAGGGCCAATGGGCATAAATGAAAAACTGTTTTTT	CASSLTGPMGINEKLFF
TRBJ1-3	-	TRBV3-1/TRBV3-2	-	TGTGCCAGCAGCCAAGTCAGCGAGGGTAGCGCAAACACCATATATTTT	CASSQVSEGSANTIYF
TRBJ2-5	-	TRBV24-1	few	TGTGCCACCTCGGGTGACCAAGAGACCCAGTACTTC	CATSGDQETQYF
TRBJ2-1	TRBD2	TRBV5-1	-	TGCGCCAGCCGTATAGCGGGAGCGAACAATGAGCAGTTCTTC	CASRIAGANNEQFF
TRBJ1-2	TRBD1	TRBV5-1	few	TGCGCCAGCAGCTTGGCCGGCGGACAGGGGAGCTATGGCTACACCTTC	CASSLAGGQGSYGYTF
TRBJ2-3	TRBD2	TRBV10-3	-	TGTGCCATCAGTAGGGGCCAGCGGGGAAAAACAGATACGCAGTATTTT	CAISRGQRGKTDTQYF
TRBJ2-2	TRBD2	TRBV14	-	TGTGCCAGCAGCGCGGTAGCGGGGTTCAACACCGGGGAGCTGTTTTTT	CASSAVAGFNTGELFF
TRBJ1-5	TRBD1	TRBV3-1/TRBV3-2	-	TGTGCCAGCAGCCTAGCGACAGGGATAAATCAGCCCCAGCATTTT	CASSLATGINQPQHF
TRBJ1-6	TRBD1	TRBV28	-	TGTGCCAGCAGTTCCGGGGGACAGTGGGGGAATTCACCCCTCCACTTT	CASSSGGQWGNSPLHF
TRBJ2-6	-	TRBV4-2	-	TGTGCCAGCAGGGAGGGGCCTCCGGAGTACTCTGGGGCCAACGTCCTGACTTTC	CASREGPPEYSGANVLTF
TRBJ1-3	-	TRBV18	few	TGTGCCAGCTCGCTAGACGCGGTGGGCTCTGGAAACACCATATATTTT	CASSLDAVGSGNTIYF
TRBJ2-6	-	TRBV4-1	-	TGCGCCAGCGCTCAGTCCGGGGCCAACGTCCTGACTTTC	CASAQSGANVLTF
TRBJ2-2	TRBD2	TRBV5-1	-	TGCGCCAGCAGCTTCGAGGGCGGGAGGGCCGAGACCGGGGAGCTGTTTTTT	CASSFEGGRAETGELFF
TRBJ2-1	-	TRBV7-2	-	TGTGCCAGCAGCTTAGTTTCGGGTACGAACTACAATGAGCAGTTCTTC	CASSLVSGTNYNEQFF
TRBJ2-1	TRBD1	TRBV6-1	-	TGTGCCAGCAGTGAATACAGGGGCAATGAGCAGTTCTTC	CASSEYRGNEQFF
TRBJ1-3	-	TRBV7-2	-	TGTGCCAGCAGCCAGCTCTTCAGGGTCTCTGGAAACACCATATATTTT	CASSQLFRVSGNTIYF